This TCR beta chain was observed in a study of T cell clones after liver transplantation. Study-level background: In this trial, immunosuppression withdrawal was attempted within 2 years of liver transplant.

TCRdb's table, derived via immunoSEQ multiplex PCR, lists solely in-frame clones and lacks some. Here the sample spans tens of thousands of clones, about 70% being singletons. Germline CDR1 MNHNS, CDR2 SASEGT. The CDR3 loop spans 12 amino acids. The V and J ends lost 4 bases and 12 bases respectively, with 15 bases between them. The material sequenced was CD4+ T cells from blood, taken before liver transplant. This TCR derives from a human donor who received a liver transplant. The chain recombines TRBV6-1 with TRBJ1-1; unclear D gene. The CDR3 reads CASSATGIDTFF. The CDR3 DNA reads as TGTGCCAGCAGTGCGACCGGGATCGACACTTTCTTT.